This paragraph covers one T cell receptor (beta chain) sequence. V gave up 4 bases and J gave up 0 bases; unmatched junction bases: 5. The CDR3 is 15 residues long. Germline V gene data show CDR1 as LNHNV and CDR2 as YYDKDF (reference sequence). The data were produced by immunoSEQ multiplex PCR, yet TCRdb's version contains in-frame clones alone and is incomplete. The repertoire holds about 210,000 clones, with approximately 82% as singletons. The data originate from a study of blood T cell repertoires in COVID-19. Material: peripheral blood. The sequence was collected from a woman aged 40 to 50 with acute or convalescent COVID-19. The genes are TRBV15 and TRBJ2-7; 8 bases line up with TRBD2. The CDR3 region has the DNA TGTGCCACCAGCAAGACTCGGGGGGGCTCCTACGAGCAGTACTTC. This gives the protein CATSKTRGGSYEQYF.